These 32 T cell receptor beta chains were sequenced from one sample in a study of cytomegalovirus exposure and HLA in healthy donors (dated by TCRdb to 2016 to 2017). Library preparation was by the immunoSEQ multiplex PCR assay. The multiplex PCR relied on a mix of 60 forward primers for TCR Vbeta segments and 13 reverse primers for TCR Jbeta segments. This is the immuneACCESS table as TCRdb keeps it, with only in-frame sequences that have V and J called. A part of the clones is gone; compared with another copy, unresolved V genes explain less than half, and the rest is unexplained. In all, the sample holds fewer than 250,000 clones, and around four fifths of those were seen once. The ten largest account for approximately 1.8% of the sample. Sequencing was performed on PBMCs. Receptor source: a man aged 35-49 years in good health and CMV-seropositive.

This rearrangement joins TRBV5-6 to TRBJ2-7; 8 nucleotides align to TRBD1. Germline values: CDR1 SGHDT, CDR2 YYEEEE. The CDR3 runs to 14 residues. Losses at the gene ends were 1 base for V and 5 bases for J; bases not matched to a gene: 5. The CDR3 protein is CASSLRQGANEQYF. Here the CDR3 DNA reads TGTGCCAGCAGCTTGAGGCAGGGGGCCAACGAGCAGTACTTC.

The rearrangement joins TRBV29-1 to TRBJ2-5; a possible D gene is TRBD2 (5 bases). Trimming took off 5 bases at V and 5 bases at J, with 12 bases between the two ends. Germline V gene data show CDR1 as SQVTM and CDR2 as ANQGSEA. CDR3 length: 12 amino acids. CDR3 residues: CSVSDYRETQYF. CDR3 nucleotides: TGCAGCGTTTCTGACTATAGGGAGACCCAGTACTTC.

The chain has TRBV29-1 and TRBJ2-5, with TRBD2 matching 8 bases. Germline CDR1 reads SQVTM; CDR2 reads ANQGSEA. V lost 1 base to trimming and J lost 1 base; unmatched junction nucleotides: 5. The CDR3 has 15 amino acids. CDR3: CSVEGFREGQETQYF. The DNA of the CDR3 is TGCAGCGTTGAAGGCTTCCGGGAGGGCCAAGAGACCCAGTACTTC.

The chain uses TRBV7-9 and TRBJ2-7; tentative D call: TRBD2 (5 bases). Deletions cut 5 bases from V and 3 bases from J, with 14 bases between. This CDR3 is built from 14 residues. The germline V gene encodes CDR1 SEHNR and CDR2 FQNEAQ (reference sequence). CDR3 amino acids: CASSPPLGDYEQYF. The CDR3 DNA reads TGTGCCAGCAGCCCCCCACTAGGAGACTACGAGCAGTACTTC.

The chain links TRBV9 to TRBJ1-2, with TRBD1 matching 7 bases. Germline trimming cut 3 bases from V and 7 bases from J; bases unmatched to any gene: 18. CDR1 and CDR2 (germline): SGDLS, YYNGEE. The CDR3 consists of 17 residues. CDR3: CASSGPGTAPSRSGYTF. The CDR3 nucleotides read TGTGCCAGCAGCGGCCCCGGGACAGCTCCCTCCCGTTCTGGCTACACCTTC.

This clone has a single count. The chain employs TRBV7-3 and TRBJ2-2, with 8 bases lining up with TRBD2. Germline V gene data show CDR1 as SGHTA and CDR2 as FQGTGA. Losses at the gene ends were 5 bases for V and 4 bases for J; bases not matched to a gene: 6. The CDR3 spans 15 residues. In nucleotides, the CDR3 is TGTGCCAGCAGCCGGGGGGGGGCGGGCACCGGGGAGCTGTTTTTT. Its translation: CASSRGGAGTGELFF.

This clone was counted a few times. In nucleotides, the CDR3 is TGTGCCAGCAGCTTAGACCCCCCCCTCCGGGAGGACAATGAGCAGTTCTTC. Amino acid sequence: CASSLDPPLREDNEQFF. This chain joins TRBV7-6 and TRBJ2-1; 7 positions agree with TRBD2. The CDR3 has 17 residues. From germline, CDR1 is SGHVS and CDR2 FNYEAQ. With V trimmed by 1 base and J by 5 bases, 11 bases remained unmatched.

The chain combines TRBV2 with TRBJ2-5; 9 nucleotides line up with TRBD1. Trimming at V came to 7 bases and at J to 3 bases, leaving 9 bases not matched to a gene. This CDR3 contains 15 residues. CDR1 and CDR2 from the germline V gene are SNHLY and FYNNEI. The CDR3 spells CASNHRGPSKETQYF. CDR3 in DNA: TGTGCCAGCAACCACAGGGGGCCGTCGAAAGAGACCCAGTACTTC.

CDR3 DNA sequence: TGTGCCAGTAGTTTGGACGGGAGCTCCTACAATGAGCAGTTCTTC. Its protein product is CASSLDGSSYNEQFF. This chain joins TRBV19 and TRBJ2-1; maybe TRBD2 (6 bases). The length of the CDR3 is 15 residues. Trimming removed 5 bases at V and 0 bases at J, with 11 bases between. Germline CDR1 LNHDA, CDR2 SQIVND (reference sequence).

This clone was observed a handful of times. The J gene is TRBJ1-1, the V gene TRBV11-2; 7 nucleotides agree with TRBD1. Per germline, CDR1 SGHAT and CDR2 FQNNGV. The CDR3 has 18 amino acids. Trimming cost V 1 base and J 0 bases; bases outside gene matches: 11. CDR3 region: CASSLVKHTGAMNTEAFF. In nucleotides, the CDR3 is TGTGCCAGCAGCTTAGTTAAACACACAGGGGCTATGAACACTGAAGCTTTCTTT.

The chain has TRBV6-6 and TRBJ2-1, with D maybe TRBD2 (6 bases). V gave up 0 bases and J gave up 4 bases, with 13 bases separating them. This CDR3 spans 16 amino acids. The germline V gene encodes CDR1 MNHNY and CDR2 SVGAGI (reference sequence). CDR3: CASSYSRSGGYNEQFF. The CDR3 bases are TGTGCCAGCAGTTACTCTCGTAGCGGTGGATACAATGAGCAGTTCTTC.

CDR3 region: CASSFVGGIDTQYF. The CDR3 coding sequence is TGTGCCAGCAGCTTTGTGGGAGGTATAGATACGCAGTATTTT. V and J are TRBV7-9 and TRBJ2-3, with D tentatively TRBD2 (6 bases). V gave up 3 bases and J gave up 5 bases, with 12 bases separating them. Germline CDR1 SEHNR, CDR2 FQNEAQ (reference sequence). This CDR3 comprises 14 residues.

The CDR3 region has the DNA TGTGCCAGCAGCTTAAATGCGTTAGCCCAGTACACCTTC. Its protein product is CASSLNALAQYTF. The gene calls are TRBV11-2 and TRBJ1-2; the D is unclear. This CDR3 has 13 residues. Germline V gives CDR1 SGHAT, CDR2 FQNNGV. With 2 bases removed from V and 11 bases from J, the gap between germline ends came to 15 bases.

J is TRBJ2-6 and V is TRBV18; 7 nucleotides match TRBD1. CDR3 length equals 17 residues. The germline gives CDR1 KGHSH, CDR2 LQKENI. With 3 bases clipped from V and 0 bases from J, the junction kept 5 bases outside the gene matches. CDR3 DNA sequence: TGTGCCAGCTCACCGGGACAGATTTTCTCTGGGGCCAACGTCCTGACTTTC. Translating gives CASSPGQIFSGANVLTF.

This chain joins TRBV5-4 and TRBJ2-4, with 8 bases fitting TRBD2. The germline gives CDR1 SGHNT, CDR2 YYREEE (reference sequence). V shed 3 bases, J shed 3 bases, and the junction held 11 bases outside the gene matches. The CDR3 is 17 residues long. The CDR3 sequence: CASSSSGRAMGKNIQYF. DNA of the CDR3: TGTGCCAGCAGCTCCTCCGGGAGGGCGATGGGCAAAAACATTCAGTACTTC. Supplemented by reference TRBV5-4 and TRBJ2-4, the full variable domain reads ETGVTQSPTHLIKTRGQQVTLRCSSQSGHNTVSWYQQALGQGPQFIFQYYREEENGRGNFPPRFSGLQFPNYSSELNVNALELDDSALYLCASSSSGRAMGKNIQYFGAGTRLSVL.

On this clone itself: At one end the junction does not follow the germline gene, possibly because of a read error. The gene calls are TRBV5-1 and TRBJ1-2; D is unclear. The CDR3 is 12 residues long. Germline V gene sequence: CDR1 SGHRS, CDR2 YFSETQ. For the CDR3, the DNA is TGCGCCAGCATCTTGGATGCGAATGGCTACACCTTC. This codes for CASILDANGYTF.

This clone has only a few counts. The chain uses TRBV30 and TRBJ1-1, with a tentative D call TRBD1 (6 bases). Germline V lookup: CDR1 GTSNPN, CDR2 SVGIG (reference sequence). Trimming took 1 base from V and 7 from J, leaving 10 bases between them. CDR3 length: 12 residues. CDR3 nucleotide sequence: TGTGCCTGGAGTGCTCTGGGACATGAAGCTTTCTTT. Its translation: CAWSALGHEAFF. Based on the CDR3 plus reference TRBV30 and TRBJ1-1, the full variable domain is SQTIHQWPATLVQPVGSPLSLECTVEGTSNPNLYWYRQAAGRGLQLLFYSVGIGQISSEVPQNLSASRPQDRQFILSSKKLLLSDSGFYLCAWSALGHEAFFGQGTRLTVV.

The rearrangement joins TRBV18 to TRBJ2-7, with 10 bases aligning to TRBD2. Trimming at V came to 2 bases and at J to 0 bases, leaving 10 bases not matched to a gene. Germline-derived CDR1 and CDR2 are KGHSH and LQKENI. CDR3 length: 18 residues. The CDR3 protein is CASSPELAGSFSSYEQYF. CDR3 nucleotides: TGTGCCAGCTCACCAGAACTAGCGGGATCTTTTAGCTCCTACGAGCAGTACTTC. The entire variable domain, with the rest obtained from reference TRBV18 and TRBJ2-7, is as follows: NAGVMQNPRHLVRRRGQEARLRCSPMKGHSHVYWYRQLPEEGLKFMVYLQKENIIDESGMPKERFSAEFPKEGPSILRIQQVVRGDSAAYFCASSPELAGSFSSYEQYFGPGTRLTVT.

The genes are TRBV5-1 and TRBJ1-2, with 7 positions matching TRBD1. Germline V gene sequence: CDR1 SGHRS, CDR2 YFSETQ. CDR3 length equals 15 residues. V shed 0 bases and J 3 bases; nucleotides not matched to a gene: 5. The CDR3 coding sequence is TGCGCCAGCAGCTTGGGAGGGGGCGCGGACTATGGCTACACCTTC. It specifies CASSLGGGADYGYTF.

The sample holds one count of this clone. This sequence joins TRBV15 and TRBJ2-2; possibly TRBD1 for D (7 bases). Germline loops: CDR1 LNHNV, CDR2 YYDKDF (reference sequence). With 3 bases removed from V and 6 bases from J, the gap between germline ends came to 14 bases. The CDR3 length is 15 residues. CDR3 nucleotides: TGTGCCACCAGCAGGGGGCAGGGGGAGGCCGGGGAGCTGTTTTTT. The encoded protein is CATSRGQGEAGELFF.

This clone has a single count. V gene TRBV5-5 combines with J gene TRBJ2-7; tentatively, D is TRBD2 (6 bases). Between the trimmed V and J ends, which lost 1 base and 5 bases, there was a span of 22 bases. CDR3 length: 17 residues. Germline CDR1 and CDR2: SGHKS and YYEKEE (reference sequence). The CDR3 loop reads CASSLSWAALTRHEQYF. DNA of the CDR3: TGTGCCAGCAGCTTGTCATGGGCCGCCTTGACTAGGCACGAGCAGTACTTC.

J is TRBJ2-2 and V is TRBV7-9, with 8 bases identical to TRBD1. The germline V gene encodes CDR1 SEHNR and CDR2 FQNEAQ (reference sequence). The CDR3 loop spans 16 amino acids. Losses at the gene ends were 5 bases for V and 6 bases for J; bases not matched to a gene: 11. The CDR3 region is CASSAPGQGFPGELFF. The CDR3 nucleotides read TGTGCCAGCAGCGCGCCCGGACAGGGATTCCCCGGGGAGCTGTTTTTT.

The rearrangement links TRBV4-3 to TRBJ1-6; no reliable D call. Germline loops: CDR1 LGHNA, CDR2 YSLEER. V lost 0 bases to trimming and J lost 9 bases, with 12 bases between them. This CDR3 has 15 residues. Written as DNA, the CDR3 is TGCGCCAGCAGCCAAGACTTTGAGGGATCTTCACCCCTCCACTTT. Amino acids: CASSQDFEGSSPLHF.

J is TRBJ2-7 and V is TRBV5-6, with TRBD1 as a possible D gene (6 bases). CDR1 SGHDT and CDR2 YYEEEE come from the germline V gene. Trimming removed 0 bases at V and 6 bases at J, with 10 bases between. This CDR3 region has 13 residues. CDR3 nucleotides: TGTGCCAGCAGCTTGGGTCAGGGGACCGAGCAGTACTTC. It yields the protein CASSLGQGTEQYF.

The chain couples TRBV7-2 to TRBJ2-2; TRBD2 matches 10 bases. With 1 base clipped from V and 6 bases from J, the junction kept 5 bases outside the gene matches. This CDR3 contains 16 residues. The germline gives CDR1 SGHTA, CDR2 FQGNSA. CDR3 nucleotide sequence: TGTGCCAGCAGCTTAGACGCTAGCGGGAGAGCCGGGGAGCTGTTTTTT. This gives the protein CASSLDASGRAGELFF.

The DNA for the CDR3 is TGCAGCGTTGCCGCTAGCGGGAGTGAGGGCTCCTACGAGCAGTACTTC. Translating gives CSVAASGSEGSYEQYF. The rearrangement uses TRBV29-1 and TRBJ2-7; 10 bases are a match to TRBD2. The CDR3 loop spans 16 amino acids. Per germline, CDR1 SQVTM and CDR2 ANQGSEA. The junction had 9 bases not matched to a gene; V was cut back by 4 bases and J by 0 bases.

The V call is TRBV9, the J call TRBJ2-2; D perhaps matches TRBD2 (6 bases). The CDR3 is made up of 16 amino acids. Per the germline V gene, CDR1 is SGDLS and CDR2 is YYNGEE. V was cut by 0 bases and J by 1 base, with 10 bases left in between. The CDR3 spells CASSVGGAGNTGELFF. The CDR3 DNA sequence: TGTGCCAGCAGCGTAGGGGGAGCGGGGAACACCGGGGAGCTGTTTTTT.

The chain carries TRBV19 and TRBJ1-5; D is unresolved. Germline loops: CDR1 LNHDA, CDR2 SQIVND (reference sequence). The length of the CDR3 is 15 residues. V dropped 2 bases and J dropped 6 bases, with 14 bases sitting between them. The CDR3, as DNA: TGTGCCAGTAGTATAAACGGGAATGCTGCTCAGCCCCAGCATTTT. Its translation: CASSINGNAAQPQHF.

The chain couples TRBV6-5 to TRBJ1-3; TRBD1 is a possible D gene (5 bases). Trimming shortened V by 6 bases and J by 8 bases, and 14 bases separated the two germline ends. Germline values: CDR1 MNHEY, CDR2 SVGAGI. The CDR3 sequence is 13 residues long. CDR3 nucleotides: TGTGCCAGCAGCCGAGGGGTAGCGGACACCATATATTTT. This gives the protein CASSRGVADTIYF.

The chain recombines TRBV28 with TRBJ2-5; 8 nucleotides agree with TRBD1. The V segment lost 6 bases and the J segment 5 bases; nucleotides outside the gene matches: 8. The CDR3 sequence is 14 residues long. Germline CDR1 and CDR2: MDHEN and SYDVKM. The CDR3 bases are TGTGCCAGCAGCCAGAGGACAGGGATCGAGACCCAGTACTTC. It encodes CASSQRTGIETQYF.

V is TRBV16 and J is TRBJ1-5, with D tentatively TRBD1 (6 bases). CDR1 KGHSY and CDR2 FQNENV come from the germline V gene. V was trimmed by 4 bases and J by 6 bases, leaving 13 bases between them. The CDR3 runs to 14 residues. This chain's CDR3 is CASSPTGMGQPQHF. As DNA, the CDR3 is TGTGCCAGCAGCCCAACAGGGATGGGTCAGCCCCAGCATTTT.

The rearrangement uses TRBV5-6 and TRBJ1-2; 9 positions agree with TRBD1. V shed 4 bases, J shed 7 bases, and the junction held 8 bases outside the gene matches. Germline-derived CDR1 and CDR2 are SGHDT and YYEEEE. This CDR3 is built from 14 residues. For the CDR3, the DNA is TGTGCCAGCAGCATCCGGGACAGGGTCTTTGGCTACACCTTC. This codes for CASSIRDRVFGYTF.